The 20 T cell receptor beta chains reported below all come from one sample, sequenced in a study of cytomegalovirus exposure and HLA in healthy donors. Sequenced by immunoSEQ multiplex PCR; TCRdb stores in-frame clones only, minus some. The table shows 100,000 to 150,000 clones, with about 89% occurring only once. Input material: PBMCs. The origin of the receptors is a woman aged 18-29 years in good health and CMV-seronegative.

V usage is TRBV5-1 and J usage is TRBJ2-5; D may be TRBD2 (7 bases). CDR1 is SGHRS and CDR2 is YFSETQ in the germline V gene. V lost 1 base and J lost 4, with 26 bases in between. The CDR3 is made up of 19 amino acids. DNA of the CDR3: TGCGCCAGCAGCTTGATCGATGTGGTAACAGGGAGGGGTAGAGAGACCCAGTACTTC. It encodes CASSLIDVVTGRGRETQYF.

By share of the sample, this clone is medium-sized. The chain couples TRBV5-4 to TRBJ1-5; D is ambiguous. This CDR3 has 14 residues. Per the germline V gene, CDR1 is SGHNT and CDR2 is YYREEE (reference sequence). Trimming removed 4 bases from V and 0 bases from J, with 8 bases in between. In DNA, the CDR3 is TGTGCCAGCAGCGACAAAAATAGCAATCAGCCCCAGCATTTT. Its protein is CASSDKNSNQPQHF.

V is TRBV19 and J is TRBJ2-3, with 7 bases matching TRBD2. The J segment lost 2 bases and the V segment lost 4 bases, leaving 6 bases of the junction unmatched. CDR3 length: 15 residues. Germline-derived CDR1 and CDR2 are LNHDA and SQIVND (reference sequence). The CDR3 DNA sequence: TGTGCCAGTAGTACCGGGACTACAGACACAGATACGCAGTATTTT. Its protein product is CASSTGTTDTDTQYF. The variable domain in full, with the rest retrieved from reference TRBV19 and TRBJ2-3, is DGGITQSPKYLFRKEGQNVTLSCEQNLNHDAMYWYRQDPGQGLRLIYYSQIVNDFQKGDIAEGYSVSREKKESFPLTVTSAQKNPTAFYLCASSTGTTDTDTQYFGPGTRLTVL.

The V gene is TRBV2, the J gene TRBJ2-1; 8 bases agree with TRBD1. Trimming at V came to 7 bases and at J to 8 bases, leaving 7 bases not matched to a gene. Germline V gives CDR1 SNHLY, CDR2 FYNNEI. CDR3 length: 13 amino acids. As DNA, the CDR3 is TGTGCCAGCACCGACAGGGGAGTGGATGAGCAGTTCTTC. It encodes CASTDRGVDEQFF.

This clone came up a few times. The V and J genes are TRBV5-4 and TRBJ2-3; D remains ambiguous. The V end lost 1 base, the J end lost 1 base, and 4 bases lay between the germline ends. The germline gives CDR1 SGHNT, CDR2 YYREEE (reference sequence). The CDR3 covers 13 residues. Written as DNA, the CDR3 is TGTGCCAGCAGCTTGACAGGCACAGATACGCAGTATTTT. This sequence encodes CASSLTGTDTQYF.

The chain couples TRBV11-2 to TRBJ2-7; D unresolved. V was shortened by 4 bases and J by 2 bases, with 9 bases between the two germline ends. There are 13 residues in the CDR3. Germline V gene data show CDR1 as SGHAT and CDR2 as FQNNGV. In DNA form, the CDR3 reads TGTGCCAGCAGCTCAGACACAACCTACGAGCAGTACTTC. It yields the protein CASSSDTTYEQYF.

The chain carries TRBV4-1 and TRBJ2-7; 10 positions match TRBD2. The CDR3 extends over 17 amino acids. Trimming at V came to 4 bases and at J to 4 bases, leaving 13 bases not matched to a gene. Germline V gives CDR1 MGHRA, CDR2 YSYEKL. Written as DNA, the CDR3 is TGCGCCAGCAGCCCTCCTTATTCCAGCGGGAGGGCTTACGAGCAGTACTTC. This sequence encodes CASSPPYSSGRAYEQYF.

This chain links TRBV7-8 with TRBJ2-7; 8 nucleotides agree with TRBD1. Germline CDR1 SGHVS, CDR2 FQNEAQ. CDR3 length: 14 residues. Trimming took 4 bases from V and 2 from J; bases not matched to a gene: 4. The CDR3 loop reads CASSSRDRTYEQYF. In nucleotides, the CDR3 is TGTGCCAGCAGCTCCCGGGACAGGACCTACGAGCAGTACTTC.

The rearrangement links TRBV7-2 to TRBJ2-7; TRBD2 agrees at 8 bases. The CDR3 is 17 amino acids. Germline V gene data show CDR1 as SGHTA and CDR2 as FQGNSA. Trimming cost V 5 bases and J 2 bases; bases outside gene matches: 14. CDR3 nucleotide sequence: TGTGCCAGCAGCGGGGGGGCTAGCGGGCCCCGGCCCTACGAGCAGTACTTC. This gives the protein CASSGGASGPRPYEQYF.

In DNA, the CDR3 is TGTGCCAGCAGGACGGACAGGGGGCCGTCCTACGAGCAGTACTTC. Translated: CASRTDRGPSYEQYF. This rearrangement joins TRBV5-5 to TRBJ2-7, with TRBD1 matching 11 bases. CDR3 size: 15 residues. Germline CDR1 reads SGHKS; CDR2 reads YYEKEE (reference sequence). The J segment lost 1 base and the V segment lost 5 bases, leaving 5 bases of the junction unmatched.

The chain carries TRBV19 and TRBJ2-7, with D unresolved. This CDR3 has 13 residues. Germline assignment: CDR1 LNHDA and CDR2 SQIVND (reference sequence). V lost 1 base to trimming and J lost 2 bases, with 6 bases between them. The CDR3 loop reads CASSIGLAYEQYF. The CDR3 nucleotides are TGTGCCAGTAGTATAGGGCTAGCCTACGAGCAGTACTTC.

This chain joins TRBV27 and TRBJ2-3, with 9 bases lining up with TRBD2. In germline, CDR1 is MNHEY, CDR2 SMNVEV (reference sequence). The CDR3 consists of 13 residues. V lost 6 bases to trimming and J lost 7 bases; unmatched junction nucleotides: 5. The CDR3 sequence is CASSLSGRYTQYF. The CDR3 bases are TGTGCCAGCAGCCTGAGCGGGAGGTATACGCAGTATTTT.

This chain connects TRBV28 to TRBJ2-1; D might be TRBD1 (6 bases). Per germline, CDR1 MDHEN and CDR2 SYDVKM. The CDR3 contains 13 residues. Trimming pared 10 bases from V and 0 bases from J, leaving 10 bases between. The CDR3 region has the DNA TGTGCCACGGGACACCCCTCCTACAATGAGCAGTTCTTC. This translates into CATGHPSYNEQFF.

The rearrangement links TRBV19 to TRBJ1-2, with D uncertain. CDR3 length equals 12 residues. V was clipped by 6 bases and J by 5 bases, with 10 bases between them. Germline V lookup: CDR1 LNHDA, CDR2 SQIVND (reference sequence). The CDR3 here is CASSPGIYGYTF. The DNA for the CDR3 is TGTGCCAGTAGCCCGGGGATATATGGCTACACCTTC.

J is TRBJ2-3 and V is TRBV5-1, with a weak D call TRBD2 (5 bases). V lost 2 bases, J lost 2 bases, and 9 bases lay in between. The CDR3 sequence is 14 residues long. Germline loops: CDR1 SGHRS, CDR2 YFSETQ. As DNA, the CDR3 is TGCGCCAGCAGCTTACTAGATCCCACAGATACGCAGTATTTT. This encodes CASSLLDPTDTQYF. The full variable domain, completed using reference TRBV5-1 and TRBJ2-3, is KAGVTQTPRYLIKTRGQQVTLSCSPISGHRSVSWYQQTPGQGLQFLFEYFSETQRNKGNFPGRFSGRQFSNSRSEMNVSTLELGDSALYLCASSLLDPTDTQYFGPGTRLTVL.

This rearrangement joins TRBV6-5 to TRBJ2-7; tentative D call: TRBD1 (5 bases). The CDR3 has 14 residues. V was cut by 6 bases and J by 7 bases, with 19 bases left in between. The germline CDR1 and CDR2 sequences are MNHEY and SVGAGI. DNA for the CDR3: TGTGCCAGCAGGACAGTTAACTCGGCCCGGGAGCAGTACTTC. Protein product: CASRTVNSAREQYF.

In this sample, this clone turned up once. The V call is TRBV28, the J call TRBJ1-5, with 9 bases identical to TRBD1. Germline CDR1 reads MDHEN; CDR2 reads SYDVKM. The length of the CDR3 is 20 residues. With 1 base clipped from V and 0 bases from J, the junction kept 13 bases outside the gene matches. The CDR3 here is CASSLFPQGASGYSNQPQHF. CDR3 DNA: TGTGCCAGCAGTTTATTCCCACAGGGGGCGAGTGGTTATAGCAATCAGCCCCAGCATTTT. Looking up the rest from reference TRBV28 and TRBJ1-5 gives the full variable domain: DVKVTQSSRYLVKRTGEKVFLECVQDMDHENMFWYRQDPGLGLRLIYFSYDVKMKEKGDIPEGYSVSREKKERFSLILESASTNQTSMYLCASSLFPQGASGYSNQPQHFGDGTRLSIL.

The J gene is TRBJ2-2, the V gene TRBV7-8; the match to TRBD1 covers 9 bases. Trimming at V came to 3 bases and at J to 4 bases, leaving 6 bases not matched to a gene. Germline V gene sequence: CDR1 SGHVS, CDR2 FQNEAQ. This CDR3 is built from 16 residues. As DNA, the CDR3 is TGTGCCAGCAGCTTGCCCACAGGGGGCAGCACCGGGGAGCTGTTTTTT. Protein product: CASSLPTGGSTGELFF.

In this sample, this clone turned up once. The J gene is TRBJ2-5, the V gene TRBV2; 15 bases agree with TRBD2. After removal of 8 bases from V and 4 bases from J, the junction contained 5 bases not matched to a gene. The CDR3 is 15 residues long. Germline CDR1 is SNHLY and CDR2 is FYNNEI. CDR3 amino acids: CASSGLAGGGETQYF. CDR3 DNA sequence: TGTGCCAGCTCGGGACTAGCGGGGGGTGGAGAGACCCAGTACTTC.

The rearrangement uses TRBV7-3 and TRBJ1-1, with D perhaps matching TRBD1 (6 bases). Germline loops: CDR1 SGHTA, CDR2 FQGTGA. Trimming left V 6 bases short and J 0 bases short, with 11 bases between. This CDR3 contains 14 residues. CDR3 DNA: TGTGCCAGCAGTCCGGGACACATGAACACTGAAGCTTTCTTT. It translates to CASSPGHMNTEAFF.